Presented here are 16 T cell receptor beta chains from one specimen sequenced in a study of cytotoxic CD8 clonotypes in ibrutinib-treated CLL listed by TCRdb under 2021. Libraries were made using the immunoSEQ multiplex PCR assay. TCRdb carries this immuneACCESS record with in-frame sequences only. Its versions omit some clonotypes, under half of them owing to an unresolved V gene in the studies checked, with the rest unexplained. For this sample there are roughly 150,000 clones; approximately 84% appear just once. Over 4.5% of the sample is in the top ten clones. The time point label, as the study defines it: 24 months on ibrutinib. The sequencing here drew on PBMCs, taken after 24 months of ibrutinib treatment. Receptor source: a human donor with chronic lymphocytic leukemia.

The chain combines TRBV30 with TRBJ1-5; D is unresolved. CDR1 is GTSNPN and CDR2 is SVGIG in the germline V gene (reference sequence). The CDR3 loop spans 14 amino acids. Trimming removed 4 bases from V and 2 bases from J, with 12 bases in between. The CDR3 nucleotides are TGTGCCTGGAAGGCGGGATGGGGCAATCAGCCCCAGCATTTT. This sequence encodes CAWKAGWGNQPQHF.

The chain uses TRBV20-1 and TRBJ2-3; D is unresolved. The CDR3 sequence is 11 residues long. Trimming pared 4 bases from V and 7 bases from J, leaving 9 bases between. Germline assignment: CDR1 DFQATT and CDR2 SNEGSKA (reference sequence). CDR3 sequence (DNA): TGCAGTGCTATATTAGGACATACGCAGTATTTT. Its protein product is CSAILGHTQYF.

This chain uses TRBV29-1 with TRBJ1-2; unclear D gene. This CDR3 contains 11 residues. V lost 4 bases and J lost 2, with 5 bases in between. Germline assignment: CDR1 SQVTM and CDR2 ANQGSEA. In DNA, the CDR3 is TGCAGCGTTGGGAGGAACTATGGCTACACCTTC. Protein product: CSVGRNYGYTF. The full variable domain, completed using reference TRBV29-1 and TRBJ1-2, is SAVISQKPSRDICQRGTSLTIQCQVDSQVTMMFWYRQQPGQSLTLIATANQGSEATYESGFVIDKFPISRPNLTFSTLTVSNMSPEDSSIYLCSVGRNYGYTFGSGTRLTVV.

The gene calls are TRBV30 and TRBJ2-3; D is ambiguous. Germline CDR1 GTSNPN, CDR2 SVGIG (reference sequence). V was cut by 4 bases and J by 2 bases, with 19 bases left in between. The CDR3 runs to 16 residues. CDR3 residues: CAWTLRRDFPTDTQYF. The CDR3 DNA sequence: TGTGCCTGGACCCTAAGACGTGACTTTCCCACAGATACGCAGTATTTT.

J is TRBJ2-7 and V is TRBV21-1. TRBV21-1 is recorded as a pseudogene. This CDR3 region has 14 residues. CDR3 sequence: CASSPPGLNYEQYF. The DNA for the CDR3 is TGTGCCAGCAGCCCCCCGGGCTTAAACTACGAGCAGTACTTC.

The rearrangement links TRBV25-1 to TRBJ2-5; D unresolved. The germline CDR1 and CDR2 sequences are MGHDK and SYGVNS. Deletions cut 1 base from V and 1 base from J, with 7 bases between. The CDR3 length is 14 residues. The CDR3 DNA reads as TGTGCCAGCAGTGAATCCCCTGCCCAAGAGACCCAGTACTTC. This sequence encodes CASSESPAQETQYF.

The CDR3 sequence: CASSLGSQTNYGYTF. The CDR3 DNA reads as TGCGCCAGCAGCTTGGGAAGTCAAACTAACTATGGCTACACCTTC. The chain uses TRBV5-1 and TRBJ1-2, with D uncertain. Trimming removed 0 bases at V and 0 bases at J, with 9 bases between. The CDR3 runs to 15 residues. From germline, CDR1 is SGHRS and CDR2 YFSETQ.

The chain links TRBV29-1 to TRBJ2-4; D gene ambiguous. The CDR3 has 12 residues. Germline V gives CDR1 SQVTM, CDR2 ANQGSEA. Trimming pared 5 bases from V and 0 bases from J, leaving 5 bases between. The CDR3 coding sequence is TGCAGCGTTCATGGAGCCAAAAACATTCAGTACTTC. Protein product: CSVHGAKNIQYF.

CDR3 bases: TGTGCCAGCAGTACCGACAGATACTATGGCTACACCTTC. Translated: CASSTDRYYGYTF. J is TRBJ1-2 and V is TRBV6-6, with a tentative D call TRBD1 (5 bases). The germline V and J ends were trimmed by 5 bases and 3 bases, with 10 bases remaining between them. There are 13 residues in the CDR3. Germline values: CDR1 MNHNY, CDR2 SVGAGI (reference sequence).

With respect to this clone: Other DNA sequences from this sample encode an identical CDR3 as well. CDR3 nucleotides: TGTGCCAGCAGTGAAGACAGGGCCGGCTACACCTTC. The encoded protein is CASSEDRAGYTF. The chain is built from TRBV2 and TRBJ1-2, with TRBD1 as a possible D gene (6 bases). Germline loops: CDR1 SNHLY, CDR2 FYNNEI. The V gene lost 1 base and the J gene lost 8 bases, with 8 bases spanning the gap. The CDR3 sequence is 12 residues long.

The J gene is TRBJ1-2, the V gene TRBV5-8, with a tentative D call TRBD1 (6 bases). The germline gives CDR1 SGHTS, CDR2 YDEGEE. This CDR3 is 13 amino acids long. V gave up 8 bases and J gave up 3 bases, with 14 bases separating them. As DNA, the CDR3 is TGTGCCAGGGGACACGGGTCACACTATGGCTACACCTTC. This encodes CARGHGSHYGYTF.

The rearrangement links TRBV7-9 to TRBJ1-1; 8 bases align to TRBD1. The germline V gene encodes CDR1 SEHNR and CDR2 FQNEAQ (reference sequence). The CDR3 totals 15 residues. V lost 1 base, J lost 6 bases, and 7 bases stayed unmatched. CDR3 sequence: CASSLGSSGGAEAFF. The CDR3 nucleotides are TGTGCCAGCAGCTTAGGGTCTTCAGGGGGCGCTGAAGCTTTCTTT.

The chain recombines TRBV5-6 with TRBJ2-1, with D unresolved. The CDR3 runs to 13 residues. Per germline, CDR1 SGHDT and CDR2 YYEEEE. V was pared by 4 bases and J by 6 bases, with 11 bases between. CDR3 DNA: TGTGCCAGCAGCGACCCACCGGTCAATGAGCAGTTCTTC. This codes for CASSDPPVNEQFF.

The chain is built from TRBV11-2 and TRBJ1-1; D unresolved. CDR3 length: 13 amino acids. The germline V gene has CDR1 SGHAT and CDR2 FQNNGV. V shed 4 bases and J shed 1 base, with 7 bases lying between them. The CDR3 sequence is CASSSTPNTEAFF. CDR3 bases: TGTGCCAGCAGCTCGACCCCGAACACTGAAGCTTTCTTT.

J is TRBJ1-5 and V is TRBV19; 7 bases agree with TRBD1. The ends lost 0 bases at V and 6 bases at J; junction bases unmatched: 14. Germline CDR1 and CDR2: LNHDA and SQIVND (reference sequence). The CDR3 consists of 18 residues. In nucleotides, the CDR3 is TGTGCCAGTAGTATAGAGGGGGTGACAGGGAGGTTTGGTCAGCCCCAGCATTTT. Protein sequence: CASSIEGVTGRFGQPQHF.

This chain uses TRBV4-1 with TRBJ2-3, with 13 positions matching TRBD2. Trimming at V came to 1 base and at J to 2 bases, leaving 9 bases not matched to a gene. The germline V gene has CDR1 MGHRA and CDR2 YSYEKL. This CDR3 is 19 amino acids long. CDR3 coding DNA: TGCGCCAGCAGCCAAGTGGCCACCGGGACTAGCGGGAACACAGATACGCAGTATTTT. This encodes CASSQVATGTSGNTDTQYF.